One and the same sample provided the 9 T cell receptor beta chains below, sequenced in a study of Tregs in tolerant kidney transplant recipients. The table came from immunoSEQ multiplex PCR; TCRdb's copy has only in-frame clones and leaves some out. The data show over 50,000 clones, with approximately 83% seen just once and around 2.3% held by the top ten. Sequenced material: Tregs from blood, taken before the transplant. The receptor source for this set is a human donor who received a combined kidney and bone marrow transplant.

The V gene is TRBV5-4, the J gene TRBJ1-1; 10 bases map to TRBD1. There are 16 residues in the CDR3. The V and J ends lost 4 bases and 5 bases, in that order; junction bases with no gene match: 11. Germline loops: CDR1 SGHNT, CDR2 YYREEE (reference sequence). CDR3 bases: TGTGCCAGCAGCCCCCCCTCGAGGACAGGGGGAACTGAAGCTTTCTTT. Translated: CASSPPSRTGGTEAFF.

This chain connects TRBV5-1 to TRBJ1-3, with TRBD1 matching over 7 bases. Trimming at V came to 1 base and at J to 0 bases, leaving 4 bases not matched to a gene. CDR1 and CDR2 from the germline V gene are SGHRS and YFSETQ. The CDR3 covers 16 residues. In nucleotides, the CDR3 is TGCGCCAGCAGCTTGTTCACAGGGGACTCTGGAAACACCATATATTTT. The encoded protein is CASSLFTGDSGNTIYF.

The rearrangement joins TRBV10-3 to TRBJ2-3, with a possible D match to TRBD2 (7 bases). This CDR3 has 16 residues. The germline V and J ends were trimmed by 8 bases and 6 bases, with 24 bases remaining between them. Per the germline V gene, CDR1 is ENHRY and CDR2 is SYGVKD. The CDR3 DNA reads TGTGCCATCGCGCTTATCCGGGGGGCCCGAATGGATACGCAGTATTTT. Amino acid sequence: CAIALIRGARMDTQYF.

The CDR3 spells CASSSLAGGSYNEQFF. CDR3 DNA sequence: TGTGCCAGCAGCTCTCTAGCGGGAGGGTCCTACAATGAGCAGTTCTTC. The chain uses TRBV5-6 and TRBJ2-1; 12 bases map to TRBD2. This CDR3 spans 16 amino acids. Per germline, CDR1 SGHDT and CDR2 YYEEEE. Unmatched junction bases numbered 2, after V lost 3 bases and J lost 1 base. The variable domain in full, with the rest retrieved from reference TRBV5-6 and TRBJ2-1, is DAGVTQSPTHLIKTRGQQVTLRCSPKSGHDTVSWYQQALGQGPQFIFQYYEEEERQRGNFPDRFSGHQFPNYSSELNVNALLLGDSALYLCASSSLAGGSYNEQFFGPGTRLTVL.

V gene TRBV11-2 combines with J gene TRBJ1-2, with TRBD1 matching 8 bases. The CDR3 has 14 amino acids. V was pared by 0 bases and J by 6 bases, with 3 bases of the junction left unmatched. Germline lookup yields CDR1 SGHAT and CDR2 FQNNGV. The CDR3 DNA sequence: TGTGCCAGCAGCTTAGATGGGACAGGACATGGCTACACCTTC. This translates into CASSLDGTGHGYTF.

This clone appeared a single time. The CDR3 DNA sequence: TGTGCCAGCCACGGGGGGGGAAAAGCTTTCTTT. This codes for CASHGGGKAFF. The chain carries TRBV28 and TRBJ1-1, with D possibly matching TRBD1 (5 bases). Germline lookup yields CDR1 MDHEN and CDR2 SYDVKM. This CDR3 has 11 residues. With 8 bases removed from V and 9 bases from J, the gap between germline ends came to 13 bases.

The chain recombines TRBV7-2 with TRBJ2-1, with 8 bases aligning to TRBD1. CDR3 size: 14 residues. Germline CDR1 reads SGHTA; CDR2 reads FQGNSA. The junction had 4 bases not matched to a gene; V was cut back by 5 bases and J by 4 bases. The CDR3 DNA follows: TGTGCCAGCAGCCGGACAGGGTCGTACAATGAGCAGTTCTTC. It is translated as CASSRTGSYNEQFF.

The chain employs TRBV5-1 and TRBJ2-1; TRBD1 or TRBD2 may be the D gene (6 bases each). Germline-derived CDR1 and CDR2 are SGHRS and YFSETQ. V was clipped by 3 bases and J by 7 bases, with 11 bases between them. This CDR3 comprises 13 residues. The CDR3 DNA sequence: TGCGCCAGCAGCTGGGGGGCAGGTAATGAGCAGTTCTTC. This encodes CASSWGAGNEQFF.

This clone was picked up one time. This chain links TRBV28 with TRBJ1-6; 8 positions agree with TRBD1. After removal of 3 bases from V and 7 bases from J, the junction contained 5 bases not matched to a gene. Germline V lookup: CDR1 MDHEN, CDR2 SYDVKM. This CDR3 has 15 amino acids. The CDR3 region is CASSLGSGGNSPLHF. CDR3 bases: TGTGCCAGCAGTTTGGGGTCAGGGGGCAATTCACCCCTCCACTTT.